The 11 T cell receptor beta chains below come from one sample, sequenced in a study of CD8 T cells in Susac syndrome. Reverse transcription of 0.5 to 1 ug RNA was carried out with random hexamers. One entry per CDR3 protein results from TCRdb running MiXCR on the immunoSEQ multiplex PCR reads. Of approximately 150,000 distinct CDR3 sequences in the sample, 95% were seen once. Sequenced material: CD4+ T cells from PBMCs. These TCRs come from a human donor with multiple sclerosis.

The chain combines TRBV27 with TRBJ2-1; TRBD2 aligns across 10 bases. The CDR3 length is 16 residues. Germline V gene data show CDR1 as MNHEY and CDR2 as SMNVEV (reference sequence). The V gene end was trimmed by 4 bases and the J gene end by 8 bases; junction bases not matched to a gene: 11. The CDR3 loop reads CASSSTRLAGAYEQFF. The CDR3 bases are TGTGCCAGCAGTTCCACCCGTCTAGCGGGAGCCTATGAGCAGTTCTTC.

The rearrangement joins TRBV20-1 to TRBJ1-5; 7 bases are shared with TRBD1. The CDR3 sequence is 18 residues long. V gave up 2 bases and J gave up 0 bases; unmatched junction bases: 13. CDR1 and CDR2 from the germline V gene are DFQATT and SNEGSKA (reference sequence). The chain's CDR3 is CSARTPHRGPYSNQPQHF. The CDR3 bases are TGCAGTGCTAGAACCCCCCACAGGGGCCCTTATAGCAATCAGCCCCAGCATTTT.

V usage is TRBV20-1 and J usage is TRBJ2-7; 10 nucleotides match TRBD2. CDR1 DFQATT and CDR2 SNEGSKA come from the germline V gene (reference sequence). CDR3 size: 14 residues. The V gene end was trimmed by 4 bases and the J gene end by 1 base; junction bases not matched to a gene: 4. The DNA of the CDR3 is TGCAGTGCTACCCGGACTAGCGGATCCTACGAGCAGTACTTC. It codes for CSATRTSGSYEQYF.

The chain is built from TRBV20-1 and TRBJ1-1; 7 bases are a match to TRBD1. V dropped 6 bases and J dropped 1; count of bases not matched to a gene: 23. CDR3 length equals 19 residues. Germline CDR1 is DFQATT and CDR2 is SNEGSKA (reference sequence). The DNA of the CDR3 is TGCAGTGCCCCAACGAGGAGACAGGGCTCTTTCGTCTGGAACACTGAAGCTTTCTTT. Protein sequence: CSAPTRRQGSFVWNTEAFF.

The genes are TRBV29-1 and TRBJ2-1, with unresolved D. The V and J ends lost 7 bases and 8 bases respectively, with 9 bases between them. The CDR3 length is 10 residues. CDR1 is SQVTM and CDR2 is ANQGSEA in the germline V gene. CDR3 residues: CSGGLDEQFF. Written as DNA, the CDR3 is TGCAGCGGGGGTTTGGATGAGCAGTTCTTC.

V and J are TRBV25-1 and TRBJ2-3; 8 bases are a match to TRBD2. V gave up 2 bases and J gave up 0 bases; unmatched junction bases: 1. This CDR3 is built from 15 residues. The germline V gene has CDR1 MGHDK and CDR2 SYGVNS. The CDR3 loop is CASSERGGSTDTQYF. The CDR3 DNA sequence: TGTGCCAGCAGTGAACGCGGGGGGAGCACAGATACGCAGTATTTT.

The chain couples TRBV13 to TRBJ2-7; 11 bases are shared with TRBD2. Germline trimming cut 8 bases from V and 7 bases from J; bases unmatched to any gene: 10. From germline, CDR1 is PRHDT and CDR2 FYEKMQ (reference sequence). CDR3 size: 14 residues. The CDR3 bases are TGTGCCAGCCGGAGAGTAGCGGGAGGGCGAGAGCAGTACTTC. This encodes CASRRVAGGREQYF.

The gene calls are TRBV12-3 or TRBV12-4 and TRBJ2-3, with a tentative D call TRBD1 (6 bases). V dropped 6 bases and J dropped 5 bases, with 21 bases sitting between them. The CDR3 sequence is 16 residues long. The CDR3 DNA is TGTGCCAGCAGCCCCCACCAGGGGCAGGCGAAAGATACGCAGTATTTT. Translation: CASSPHQGQAKDTQYF.

This rearrangement joins TRBV30 to TRBJ1-5; D gene unclear. CDR1 and CDR2 (germline): GTSNPN, SVGIG (reference sequence). Trimming shortened V by 1 base and J by 3 bases, and 13 bases separated the two germline ends. The CDR3 is made up of 15 amino acids. The CDR3 nucleotides are TGTGCCTGGAGTGCCGGGCCTCGCCTCAATCAGCCCCAGCATTTT. Its protein product is CAWSAGPRLNQPQHF.

J is TRBJ1-2 and V is TRBV5-4, with 7 positions matching TRBD1. Germline-derived CDR1 and CDR2 are SGHNT and YYREEE (reference sequence). Trimming at V came to 4 bases and at J to 2 bases, leaving 5 bases not matched to a gene. The CDR3 extends over 14 amino acids. CDR3 nucleotides: TGTGCCAGCAGCCCAGAGACAGGGAACTATGGCTACACCTTC. It codes for CASSPETGNYGYTF.

This rearrangement joins TRBV12-3 or TRBV12-4 to TRBJ1-2, with D hard to call. The CDR3 extends over 13 amino acids. V gave up 6 bases and J gave up 2 bases, with 10 bases separating them. The CDR3 reads CASRDTANYGYTF. The CDR3 DNA reads as TGTGCCAGCAGGGATACAGCCAACTATGGCTACACCTTC.